Below are 21 T cell receptor beta chains sequenced from a single sample in a study of T cells in severe cutaneous drug reactions (dated by TCRdb to between 2017 and 2020). Sequencing was performed on donors who were patients with carbamazepine-induced Stevens-Johnson syndrome or toxic epidermal necrolysis (CBZ-SJS/TEN). Sequencing was performed on an Illumina MiSeq. Library preparation used the iRepertoire multiplex PCR system with TCR subtype-specific primers for both bulk and single-cell sequencing. The reads underwent TCRdb reprocessing, giving one record for each CDR3 protein sequence and no DNA. The sample's own table lists 8,800 or so distinct CDR3 sequences. The top ten constitute 20% to 30% of the sample. Material: cells from a skin blister. The cell subset or site label corresponds to: unsorted cells from skin lesion blisters. These receptors all stem from a human donor with a severe cutaneous adverse drug reaction.

This chain joins TRBV13 and TRBJ2-7. The CDR3 loop spans 12 amino acids. Germline CDR1 PRHDT, CDR2 FYEKMQ (reference sequence). The CDR3 loop reads CASSSGLTEQYF.

The chain couples TRBV3-1 to TRBJ2-1. The CDR3 totals 13 residues. CDR1 is LGHDT and CDR2 is YNNKEL in the germline V gene (reference sequence). The CDR3 region is CASSQVYDNEQFF.

This chain joins TRBV19 and TRBJ1-1; the D gene TCRdb calls, TRBD1, cannot be checked with no DNA. This CDR3 has 13 residues. The germline CDR1 and CDR2 sequences are LNHDA and SQIVND (reference sequence). CDR3 loop: CASSSQGIAEAFF.

The J gene is TRBJ1-3, the V gene TRBV28. The CDR3 consists of 13 residues. Per the germline V gene, CDR1 is MDHEN and CDR2 is SYDVKM. The CDR3 region is CASSLIAGNTIYF.

The CDR3 spells CASSSRDLGTDTQYF. V usage is TRBV4-3 and J usage is TRBJ2-3. CDR3 length: 15 residues. In germline, CDR1 is LGHNA, CDR2 YSLEER.

The chain combines TRBV12-3 or TRBV12-4 with TRBJ1-2; without DNA, the TCRdb call of TRBD1 cannot be checked. This CDR3 region has 13 residues. The CDR3 reads CASSPGAIDGYTF.

The V gene is TRBV6-2 or TRBV6-3, the J gene TRBJ1-2; the TCRdb call, TRBD1, lacks DNA for checking. The CDR3 is 16 amino acids. Germline V gene sequence: CDR1 MNHEY, CDR2 SVGEGT. The CDR3 spells CASSSRDSTMGYGYTF.

Its frequency marks this clonotype as medium-sized. The chain has TRBV29-1 and TRBJ1-2; TCRdb indicates TRBD1, and absent DNA this call remains unverified. The germline V gene has CDR1 SQVTM and CDR2 ANQGSEA. The CDR3 loop spans 14 amino acids. CDR3 protein: CSVDPDRGLPGYTF.

The rearrangement uses TRBV6-1 and TRBJ2-4. Germline loops: CDR1 MNHNS, CDR2 SASEGT. CDR3 length: 13 residues. CDR3 sequence reads: CASSEHPNGIQYF.

This chain joins TRBV15 and TRBJ1-2. The CDR3 has 16 amino acids. CDR1 and CDR2 (germline): LNHNV, YYDKDF (reference sequence). CDR3 region: CATSRRRDTPMGGYTF.

This chain links TRBV7-9 with TRBJ2-5; the TCRdb call, TRBD2, lacks DNA for checking. Germline assignment: CDR1 SEHNR and CDR2 FQNEAQ (reference sequence). The CDR3 is made up of 16 amino acids. CDR3 sequence: CASSRTPTADQETQYF.

J is TRBJ2-7 and V is TRBV18; without DNA, the TCRdb call of TRBD1 cannot be checked. Germline V CDR1 and CDR2: KGHSH, LQKENI. The CDR3 is 13 amino acids. This CDR3 is CASSPLVRDEQYF.

The rearrangement links TRBV27 to TRBJ2-2. Germline lookup yields CDR1 MNHEY and CDR2 SMNVEV (reference sequence). This CDR3 is 16 amino acids long. CDR3 sequence: CASSLPPAIGTGELFF.

Measured by frequency, this clonotype is medium-sized. The rearrangement uses TRBV28 and TRBJ2-7; without DNA, the TCRdb call of TRBD2 cannot be checked. Germline CDR1 is MDHEN and CDR2 is SYDVKM. The CDR3 is made up of 15 amino acids. The CDR3 is CASRSLAGGPYEQYF.

The gene calls are TRBV2 and TRBJ1-6. The CDR3 totals 11 residues. The germline V gene has CDR1 SNHLY and CDR2 FYNNEI. The CDR3 protein is CASSSNSPLHF.

The chain is built from TRBV27 and TRBJ2-2. The CDR3 consists of 14 residues. Germline-derived CDR1 and CDR2 are MNHEY and SMNVEV (reference sequence). The CDR3 here is CASIDALNTGELFF.

CDR3: CASSVGNRGATEAFF. The chain is built from TRBV9 and TRBJ1-1; TCRdb's D call, TRBD1, is unchecked because there is no DNA. Per the germline V gene, CDR1 is SGDLS and CDR2 is YYNGEE. This CDR3 is built from 15 residues.

The chain joins TRBV28 to TRBJ1-1; TCRdb returns TRBD1, unconfirmable since there is no DNA. CDR3 length: 14 residues. Germline lookup yields CDR1 MDHEN and CDR2 SYDVKM. Here the CDR3 reads CASMGGPGNTEAFF. The full variable domain, with the rest looked up from reference TRBV28 and TRBJ1-1, is DVKVTQSSRYLVKRTGEKVFLECVQDMDHENMFWYRQDPGLGLRLIYFSYDVKMKEKGDIPEGYSVSREKKERFSLILESASTNQTSMYLCASMGGPGNTEAFFGQGTRLTVV.

The chain has TRBV28 and TRBJ1-2. The CDR3 spans 11 residues. Germline V gives CDR1 MDHEN, CDR2 SYDVKM. The CDR3 spells CASSLSYGYTF.

This clonotype is deemed medium-sized by its frequency. The gene calls are TRBV6-2 or TRBV6-3 and TRBJ2-2; the TRBD2 assignment by TCRdb is unverifiable without DNA. The CDR3 covers 16 residues. The germline CDR1 and CDR2 sequences are MNHEY and SVGEGT. CDR3 sequence reads: CATIRLAGVTPGELFF.

V and J are TRBV7-9 and TRBJ2-5; lacking DNA, the TRBD2 call made by TCRdb goes unchecked. The CDR3 has 16 residues. Germline CDR1 and CDR2: SEHNR and FQNEAQ (reference sequence). The CDR3 here is CASSLGPAGGQETQYF.